This TCR beta chain was obtained from a study of blood T cell repertoires in COVID-19. Across the study: Both acute and convalescent COVID-19 samples were obtained from the United States, Italy and Spain. T cells, B-cell-depleted T cells, or PBMCs provided the cDNA or gDNA that served as material.

Trimming took 4 bases from V and 4 from J, leaving 13 bases between them. CDR3 length: 14 amino acids. In germline, CDR1 is MNHEY, CDR2 SVGEGT. Source study methods: Reference gene primer amplification gave estimated nucleated cell counts. Profiled with immunoSEQ multiplex PCR; TCRdb holds only in-frame clones, not every one. V and J calls and clone size are given by that table; D and trimming were obtained from the DNA. Among about 490,000 clones listed, over 75% were seen once. The sequence came from a human donor in a cohort sampled during active COVID-19. The genes are TRBV6-2 or TRBV6-3 and TRBJ1-2; D is unclear. The sample taken for sequencing was peripheral blood. The CDR3 loop is CASSLLPRLYGYTF. The DNA for the CDR3 is TGTGCCAGCAGTTTACTGCCCAGACTCTATGGCTACACCTTC.